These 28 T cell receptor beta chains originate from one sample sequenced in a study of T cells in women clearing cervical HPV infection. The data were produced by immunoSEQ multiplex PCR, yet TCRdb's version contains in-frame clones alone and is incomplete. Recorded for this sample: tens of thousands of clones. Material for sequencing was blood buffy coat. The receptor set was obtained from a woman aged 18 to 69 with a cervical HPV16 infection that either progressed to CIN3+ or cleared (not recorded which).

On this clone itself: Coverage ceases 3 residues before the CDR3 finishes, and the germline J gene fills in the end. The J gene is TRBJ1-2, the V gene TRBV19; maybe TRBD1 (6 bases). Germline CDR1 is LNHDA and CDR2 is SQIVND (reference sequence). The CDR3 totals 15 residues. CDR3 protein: CASSIGPGDANDYTF. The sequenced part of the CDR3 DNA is TGTGCCAGTAGTATAGGTCCAGGGGATGCCAATGAC.

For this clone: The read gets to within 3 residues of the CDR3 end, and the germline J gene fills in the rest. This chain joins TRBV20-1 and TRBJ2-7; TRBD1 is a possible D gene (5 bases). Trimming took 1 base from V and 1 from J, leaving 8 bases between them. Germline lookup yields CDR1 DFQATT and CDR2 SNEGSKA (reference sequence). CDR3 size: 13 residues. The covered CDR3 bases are TGCAGTGCTAGAGGACAGTTGTCCTACGAG. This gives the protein CSARGQLSYE. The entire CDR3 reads CSARGQLSYEQYF.

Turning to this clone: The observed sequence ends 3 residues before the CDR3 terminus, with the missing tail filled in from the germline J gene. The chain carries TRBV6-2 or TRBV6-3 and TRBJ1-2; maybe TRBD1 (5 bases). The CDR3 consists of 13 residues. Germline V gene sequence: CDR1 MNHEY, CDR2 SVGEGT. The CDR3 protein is CASSEAGQRGYTF. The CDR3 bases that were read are TGTGCCAGCAGTGAGGCAGGGCAAAGGGGC.

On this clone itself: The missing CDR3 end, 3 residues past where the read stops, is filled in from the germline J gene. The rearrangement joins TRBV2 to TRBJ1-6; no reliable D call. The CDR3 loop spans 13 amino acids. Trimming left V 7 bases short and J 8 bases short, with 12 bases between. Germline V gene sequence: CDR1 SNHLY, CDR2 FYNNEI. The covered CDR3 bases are TGTGCCAGCACCCCATCCGGGGATTCACCC. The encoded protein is CASTPSGDSP. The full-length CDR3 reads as CASTPSGDSPLHF.

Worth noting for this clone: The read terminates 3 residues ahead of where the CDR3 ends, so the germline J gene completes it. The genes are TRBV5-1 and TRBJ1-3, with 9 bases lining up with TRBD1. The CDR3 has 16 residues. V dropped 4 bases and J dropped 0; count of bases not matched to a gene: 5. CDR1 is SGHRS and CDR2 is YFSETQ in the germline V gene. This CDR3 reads CASSRGQGYSGNTIYF. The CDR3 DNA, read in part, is TGCGCCAGCAGCCGGGGACAGGGCTACTCTGGAAACACC.

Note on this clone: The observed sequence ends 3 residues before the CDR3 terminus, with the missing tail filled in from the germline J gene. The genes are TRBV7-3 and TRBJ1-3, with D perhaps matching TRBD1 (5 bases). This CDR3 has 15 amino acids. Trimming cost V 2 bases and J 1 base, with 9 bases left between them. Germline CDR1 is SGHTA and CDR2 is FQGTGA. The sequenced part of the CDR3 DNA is TGTGCCAGCAGCTTATGGGGGGAGTCTGGAAACACC. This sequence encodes CASSLWGESGNT. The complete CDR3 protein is CASSLWGESGNTIYF.

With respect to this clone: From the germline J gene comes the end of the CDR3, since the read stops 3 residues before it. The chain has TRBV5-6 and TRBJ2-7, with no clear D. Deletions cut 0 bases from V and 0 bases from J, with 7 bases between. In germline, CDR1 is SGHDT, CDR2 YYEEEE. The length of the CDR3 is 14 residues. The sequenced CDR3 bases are TGTGCCAGCAGCTTGGGCAGGAGCTCCTACGAG. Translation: CASSLGRSSYE. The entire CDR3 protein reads CASSLGRSSYEQYF.

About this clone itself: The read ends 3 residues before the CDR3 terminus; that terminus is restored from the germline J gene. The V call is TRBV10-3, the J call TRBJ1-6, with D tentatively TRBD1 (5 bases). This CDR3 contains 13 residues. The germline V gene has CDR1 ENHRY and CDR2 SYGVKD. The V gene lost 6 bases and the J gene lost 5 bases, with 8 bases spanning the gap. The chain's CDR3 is CAIRGQDNSPLHF. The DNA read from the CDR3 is TGTGCCATCAGGGGGCAGGATAATTCACCC.

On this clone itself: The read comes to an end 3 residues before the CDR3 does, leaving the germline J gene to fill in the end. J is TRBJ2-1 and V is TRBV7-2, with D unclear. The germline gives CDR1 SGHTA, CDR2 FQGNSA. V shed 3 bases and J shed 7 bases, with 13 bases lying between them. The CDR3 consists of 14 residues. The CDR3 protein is CASSFQGVMNEQFF. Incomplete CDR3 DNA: TGTGCCAGCAGCTTTCAAGGTGTCATGAATGAG.

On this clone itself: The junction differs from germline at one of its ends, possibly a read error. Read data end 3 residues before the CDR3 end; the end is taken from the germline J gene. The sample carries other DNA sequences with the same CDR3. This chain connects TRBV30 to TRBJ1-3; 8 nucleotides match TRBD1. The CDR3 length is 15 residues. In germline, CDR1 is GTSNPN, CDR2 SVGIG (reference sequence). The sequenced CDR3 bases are TGTGCCTGGAGCTCAGGGGGCGCGGGTGGAAACACG. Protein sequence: CAWSSGGAGGNT. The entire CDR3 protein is CAWSSGGAGGNTIYF.

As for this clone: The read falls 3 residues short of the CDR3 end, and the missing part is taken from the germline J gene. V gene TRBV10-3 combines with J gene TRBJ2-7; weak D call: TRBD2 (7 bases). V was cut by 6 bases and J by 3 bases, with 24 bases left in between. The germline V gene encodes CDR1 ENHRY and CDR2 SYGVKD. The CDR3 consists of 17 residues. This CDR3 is CAIRRQALGGPLYEQYF. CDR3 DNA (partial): TGTGCCATCAGGCGACAGGCCCTCGGGGGGCCCCTCTACGAG.

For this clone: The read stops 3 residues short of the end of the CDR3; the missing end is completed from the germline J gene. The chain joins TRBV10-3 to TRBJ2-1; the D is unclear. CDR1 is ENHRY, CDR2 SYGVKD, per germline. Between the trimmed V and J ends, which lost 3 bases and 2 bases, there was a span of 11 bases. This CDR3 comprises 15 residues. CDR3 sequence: CAISDMGHTYNEQFF. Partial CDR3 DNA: TGTGCCATCAGTGATATGGGCCATACCTACAATGAG.

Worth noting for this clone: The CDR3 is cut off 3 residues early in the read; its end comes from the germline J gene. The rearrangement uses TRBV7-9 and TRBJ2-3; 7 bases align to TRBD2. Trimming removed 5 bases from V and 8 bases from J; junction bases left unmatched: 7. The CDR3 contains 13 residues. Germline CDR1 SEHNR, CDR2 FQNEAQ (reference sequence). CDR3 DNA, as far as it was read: TGTGCCAGCAGCCCAGCGGGGCAGGGTACG. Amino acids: CASSPAGQGT. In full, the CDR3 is CASSPAGQGTQYF.

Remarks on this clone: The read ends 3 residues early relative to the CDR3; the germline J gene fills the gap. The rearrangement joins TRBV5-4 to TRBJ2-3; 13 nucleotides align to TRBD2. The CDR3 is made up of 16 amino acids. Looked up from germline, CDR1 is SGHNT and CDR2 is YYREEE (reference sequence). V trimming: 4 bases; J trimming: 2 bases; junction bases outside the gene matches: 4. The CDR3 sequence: CASSGGLAGATDTQYF. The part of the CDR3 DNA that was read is TGTGCCAGCAGCGGTGGACTAGCGGGGGCCACAGATACG.

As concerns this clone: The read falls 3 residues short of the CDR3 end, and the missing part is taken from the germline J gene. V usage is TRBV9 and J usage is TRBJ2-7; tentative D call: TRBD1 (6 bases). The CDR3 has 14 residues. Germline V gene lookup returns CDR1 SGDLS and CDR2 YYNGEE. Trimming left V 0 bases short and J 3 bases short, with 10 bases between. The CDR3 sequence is CASSVGTDLYEQYF. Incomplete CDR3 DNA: TGTGCCAGCAGCGTAGGGACAGACCTCTACGAG. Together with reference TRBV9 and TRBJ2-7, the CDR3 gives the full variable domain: DSGVTQTPKHLITATGQRVTLRCSPRSGDLSVYWYQQSLDQGLQFLIQYYNGEERAKGNILERFSAQQFPDLHSELNLSSLELGDSALYFCASSVGTDLYEQYFGPGTRLTVT.

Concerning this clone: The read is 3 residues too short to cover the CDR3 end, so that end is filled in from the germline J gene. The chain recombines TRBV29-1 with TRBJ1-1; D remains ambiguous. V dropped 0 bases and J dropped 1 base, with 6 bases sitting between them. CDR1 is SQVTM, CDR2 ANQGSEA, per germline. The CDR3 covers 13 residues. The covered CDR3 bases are TGCAGCGTTGAAGATTTTCGGAACACTGAA. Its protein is CSVEDFRNTE. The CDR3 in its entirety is CSVEDFRNTEAFF.

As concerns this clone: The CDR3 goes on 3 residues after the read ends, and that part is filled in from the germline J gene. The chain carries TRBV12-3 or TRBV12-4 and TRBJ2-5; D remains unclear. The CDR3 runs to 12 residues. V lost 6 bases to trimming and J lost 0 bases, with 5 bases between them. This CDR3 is CASSAYQETQYF. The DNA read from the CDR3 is TGTGCCAGCAGCGCGTACCAAGAGACC.

Partial CDR3 DNA: TGCGCCAGCAGCTTGGCCCAGGGTAGCGGCACTGAA. Protein product: CASSLAQGSGTE. The full CDR3 reads CASSLAQGSGTEAFF. The chain carries TRBV5-1 and TRBJ1-1, with D possibly matching TRBD1 (5 bases). The read terminates 3 residues before the CDR3 end, so the remaining end is supplied by the germline J gene. Germline V gene sequence: CDR1 SGHRS, CDR2 YFSETQ. The V end lost 0 bases, the J end lost 4 bases, and 13 bases lay between the germline ends. The CDR3 loop spans 15 amino acids.

The CDR3 here is CASSEVGTDTQYF. CDR3 DNA, as far as it was read: TGCGCCAGCAGCGAGGTGGGCACAGATACG. This rearrangement joins TRBV5-1 to TRBJ2-3, with D unclear. The CDR3 goes on 3 residues after the read ends, and that part is filled in from the germline J gene. The ends were cut back, 4 bases at V and 1 base at J, with 7 bases in the middle. Germline assignment: CDR1 SGHRS and CDR2 YFSETQ. CDR3 length: 13 amino acids.

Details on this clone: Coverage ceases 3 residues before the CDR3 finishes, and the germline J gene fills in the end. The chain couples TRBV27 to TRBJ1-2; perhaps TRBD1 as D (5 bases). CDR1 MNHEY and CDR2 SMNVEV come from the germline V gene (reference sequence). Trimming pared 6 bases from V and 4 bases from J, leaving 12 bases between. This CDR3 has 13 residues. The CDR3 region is CASSPTVIYGYTF. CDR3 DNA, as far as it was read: TGTGCCAGCAGCCCGACAGTGATCTATGGC.

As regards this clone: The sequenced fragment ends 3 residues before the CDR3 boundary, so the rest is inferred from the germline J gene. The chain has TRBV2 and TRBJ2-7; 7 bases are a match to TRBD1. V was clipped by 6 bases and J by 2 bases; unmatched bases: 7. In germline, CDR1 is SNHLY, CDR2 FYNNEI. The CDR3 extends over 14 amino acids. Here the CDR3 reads CASRSGQLTYEQYF. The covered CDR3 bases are TGTGCCAGCAGATCGGGACAGCTTACCTACGAG.

The DNA read from the CDR3 is TGCAGTGCTAGAGGATACAGGGGCCTCCAAGAGACC. As protein: CSARGYRGLQET. The whole CDR3 sequence reads CSARGYRGLQETQYF. The chain couples TRBV20-1 to TRBJ2-5; TRBD1 matches 7 bases. The sequenced fragment ends 3 residues before the CDR3 boundary, so the rest is inferred from the germline J gene. The germline V gene encodes CDR1 DFQATT and CDR2 SNEGSKA (reference sequence). V lost 1 base, J lost 1 base, and 6 bases stayed unmatched. This CDR3 has 15 amino acids.

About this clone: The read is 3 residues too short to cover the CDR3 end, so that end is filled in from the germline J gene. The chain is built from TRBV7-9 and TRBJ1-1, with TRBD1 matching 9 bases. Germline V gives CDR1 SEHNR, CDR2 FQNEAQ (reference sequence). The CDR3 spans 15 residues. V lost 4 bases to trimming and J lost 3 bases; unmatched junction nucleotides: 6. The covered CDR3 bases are TGTGCCAGCAGCTCGACCCGACAGGGGGACACTGAA. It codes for CASSSTRQGDTE. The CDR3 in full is CASSSTRQGDTEAFF. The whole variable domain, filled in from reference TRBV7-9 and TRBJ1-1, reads DTGVSQNPRHKITKRGQNVTFRCDPISEHNRLYWYRQTLGQGPEFLTYFQNEAQLEKSRLLSDRFSAERPKGSFSTLEIQRTEQGDSAMYLCASSSTRQGDTEAFFGQGTRLTVV.

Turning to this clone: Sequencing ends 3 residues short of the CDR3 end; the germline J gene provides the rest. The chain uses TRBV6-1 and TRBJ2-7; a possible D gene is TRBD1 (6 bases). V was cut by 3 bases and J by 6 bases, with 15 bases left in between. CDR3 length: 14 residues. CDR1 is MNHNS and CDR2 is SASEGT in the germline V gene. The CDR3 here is CASSELRGIGEQYF. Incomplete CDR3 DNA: TGTGCCAGCAGTGAGCTCAGGGGAATAGGCGAG.

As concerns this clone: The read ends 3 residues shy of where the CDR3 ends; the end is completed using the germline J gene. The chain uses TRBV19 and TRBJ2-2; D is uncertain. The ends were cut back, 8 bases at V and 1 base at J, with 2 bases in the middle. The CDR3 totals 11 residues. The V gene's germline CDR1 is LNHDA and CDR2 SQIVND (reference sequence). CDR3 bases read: TGTGCCAGTCAGAACACCGGGGAG. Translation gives CASQNTGE. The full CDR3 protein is CASQNTGELFF.

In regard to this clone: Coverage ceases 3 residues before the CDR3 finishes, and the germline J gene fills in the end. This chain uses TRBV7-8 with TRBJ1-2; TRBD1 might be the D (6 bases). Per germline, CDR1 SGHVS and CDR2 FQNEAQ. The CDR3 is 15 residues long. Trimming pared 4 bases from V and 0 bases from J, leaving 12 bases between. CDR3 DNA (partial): TGTGCCAGCAGCTCTACAGGGATACCTAACTATGGC. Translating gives CASSSTGIPNYG. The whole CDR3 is CASSSTGIPNYGYTF. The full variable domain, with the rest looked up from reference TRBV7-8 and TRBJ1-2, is GAGVSQSPRYKVAKRGQDVALRCDPISGHVSLFWYQQALGQGPEFLTYFQNEAQLDKSGLPSDRFFAERPEGSVSTLKIQRTQQEDSAVYLCASSSTGIPNYGYTFGSGTRLTVV.

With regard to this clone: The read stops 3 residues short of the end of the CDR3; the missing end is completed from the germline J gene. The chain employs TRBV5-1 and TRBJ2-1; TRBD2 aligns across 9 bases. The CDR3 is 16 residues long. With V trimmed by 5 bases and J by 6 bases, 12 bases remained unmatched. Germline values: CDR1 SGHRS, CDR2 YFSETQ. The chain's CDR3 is CASSPGIVAGVNEQFF. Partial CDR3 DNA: TGCGCCAGCAGTCCGGGTATTGTAGCGGGGGTCAATGAG.

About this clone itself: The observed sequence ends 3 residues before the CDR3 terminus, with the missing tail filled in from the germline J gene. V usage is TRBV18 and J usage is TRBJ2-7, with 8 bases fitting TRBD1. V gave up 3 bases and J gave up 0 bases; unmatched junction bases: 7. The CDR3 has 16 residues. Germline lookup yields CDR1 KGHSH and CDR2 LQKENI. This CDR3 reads CASSPGTGKGSYEQYF. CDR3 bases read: TGTGCCAGCTCACCCGGGACAGGCAAAGGCTCCTACGAG.